This TCR beta chain was documented in a study of blood T cells in healthy people across ages. Points from the study as a whole: When set beside aged donors, long-lived donors presented more naive CD4+ cells and higher diversity.

Points on this clonotype: Its antigen is unidentified.

A second roughly 7 to 11 cycle PCR used barcoded and J-beta primers. TCRdb independently ran MiXCR on the 5' RACE reads; one entry per CDR3 protein. The sample has 850,000 to 1,000,000 distinct CDR3 sequences; approximately 49% are singletons. Germline assignment: CDR1 LGHNA and CDR2 YSLEER. The CDR3 is 14 residues long. The ends were cut back, 0 bases at V and 6 bases at J, with 9 bases in the middle. The sequence was collected from a young man in good health. The source material was blood. The chain links TRBV4-3 to TRBJ1-5; tentative D call: TRBD1 (5 bases). The DNA for the CDR3 is TGCGCCAGCAGCCAAGACGCGAGGGGTCAGCCCCAGCATTTT. This sequence encodes CASSQDARGQPQHF.